This passage covers 28 T cell receptor beta chains from one sample sequenced in a study of T-cell memory formation after mild COVID-19. TCRdb redid the calling of the 5' RACE reads with MiXCR, one entry per CDR3 protein. The table shows over 250,000 distinct CDR3 sequences, with approximately 16% occurring only once. Input material: PBMCs or a T cell subset sorted from them (not recorded which). The source of these receptors is a man aged 18-30 years who had mild COVID-19 (a few samples of this study predate the infection). Cell type and time point are not known.

The rearrangement links TRBV12-3 or TRBV12-4 to TRBJ1-1, with D unclear. The V end was cut by 6 bases, the J end by 6 bases, with 17 bases between. The CDR3 is 14 amino acids. This CDR3 is CASSYQPRRAEAFF. CDR3 coding DNA: TGTGCCAGCAGCTACCAGCCGCGTAGAGCTGAAGCTTTCTTT.

This clonotype was seen more than once but under ten times. The chain couples TRBV5-1 to TRBJ2-1; 11 positions match TRBD2. The CDR3 totals 16 residues. V dropped 5 bases and J dropped 3; count of bases not matched to a gene: 7. The germline V gene has CDR1 SGHRS and CDR2 YFSETQ. This chain's CDR3 is CASRPPGLADYNEQFF. CDR3 sequence (DNA): TGCGCCAGCAGGCCCCCGGGACTAGCGGACTACAATGAGCAGTTCTTC.

This clonotype showed up just a few times. V is TRBV4-1 and J is TRBJ2-2; D is unclear. Trimming pared 0 bases from V and 6 bases from J, leaving 14 bases between. Germline CDR1 reads MGHRA; CDR2 reads YSYEKL. The CDR3 covers 16 residues. The CDR3: CASSQESNAQPGELFF. CDR3 nucleotide sequence: TGCGCCAGCAGCCAAGAAAGCAATGCCCAGCCCGGGGAGCTGTTTTTT.

The chain couples TRBV5-1 to TRBJ2-7; D is perhaps TRBD1 (5 bases). This CDR3 comprises 14 residues. Trimming stripped 0 bases from V and 5 bases from J, with 12 bases between. The germline CDR1 and CDR2 sequences are SGHRS and YFSETQ. The DNA of the CDR3 is TGCGCCAGCAGCTTGGGACAGAAGGACCACGAGCAGTACGTC. Its protein product is CASSLGQKDHEQYV.

This rearrangement joins TRBV11-1 to TRBJ2-7; 7 positions match TRBD1. The CDR3 spans 15 residues. Per the germline V gene, CDR1 is SGHAT and CDR2 is FQDESV (reference sequence). Losses at the gene ends were 5 bases for V and 5 bases for J; bases not matched to a gene: 12. The CDR3, as DNA: TGTGCCAGCAGCCACGAGGGGGCAGGTAAAGACGAGCAGTACGTC. This gives the protein CASSHEGAGKDEQYV.

The chain carries TRBV7-3 and TRBJ1-1; D is uncertain. The CDR3 spans 14 residues. Germline CDR1 is SGHTA and CDR2 is FQGTGA. Trimming shortened V by 7 bases and J by 11 bases, and 23 bases separated the two germline ends. The CDR3 is CASNPPSGGFRAFF. The CDR3 DNA reads TGTGCCAGCAACCCCCCCAGCGGAGGTTTTCGGGCTTTCTTT. Complete variable domain (other parts from reference TRBV7-3 and TRBJ1-1): GAGVSQTPSNKVTEKGKYVELRCDPISGHTALYWYRQSLGQGPEFLIYFQGTGAADDSGLPNDRFFAVRPEGSVSTLKIQRTERGDSAVYLCASNPPSGGFRAFFGQGTRLTVV.

This clonotype was observed a handful of times. The rearrangement links TRBV20-1 to TRBJ1-6; no firm D call. The V gene's germline CDR1 is DFQATT and CDR2 SNEGSKA (reference sequence). V shed 1 base and J shed 1 base, with 8 bases lying between them. The CDR3 has 15 amino acids. CDR3 sequence reads: CSARGGESYNSPLHF. CDR3 sequence (DNA): TGCAGTGCTAGAGGTGGGGAGTCCTATAATTCACCCCTCCACTTT.

This rearrangement joins TRBV28 to TRBJ1-2; D might be TRBD1 (5 bases). Trimming shortened V by 5 bases and J by 8 bases, and 15 bases separated the two germline ends. Looked up from germline, CDR1 is MDHEN and CDR2 is SYDVKM. The CDR3 is 13 amino acids. Here the CDR3 reads CASSPSRVEGYTF. The CDR3 nucleotides read TGTGCCAGCAGTCCGTCCAGGGTAGAAGGCTACACCTTC.

This clonotype occurred a few times. The chain employs TRBV5-1 and TRBJ2-7, with D uncertain. The CDR3 is 17 residues long. CDR1 and CDR2 from the germline V gene are SGHRS and YFSETQ. The V and J ends lost 0 bases and 0 bases respectively, with 16 bases between them. CDR3: CASSLGALGSGSYEQYV. The CDR3 nucleotides read TGCGCCAGCAGCTTGGGGGCTCTGGGCAGTGGCTCCTACGAGCAGTACGTC.

This clonotype has ten or more counts. The chain couples TRBV7-9 to TRBJ2-5, with D uncertain. This CDR3 is built from 15 residues. Per the germline V gene, CDR1 is SEHNR and CDR2 is FQNEAQ (reference sequence). Trimming removed 3 bases at V and 4 bases at J, with 15 bases between. The CDR3 nucleotides are TGTGCCAGCAGCTTTCTCTCGTTGGCCTCAGAGACCCAGTACTTC. Its translation is CASSFLSLASETQYF.

This clonotype showed up just a few times. The rearrangement joins TRBV6-6 to TRBJ2-7; D gene uncertain. The CDR3 contains 15 residues. Trimming shortened V by 2 bases and J by 6 bases, and 17 bases separated the two germline ends. Germline CDR1 and CDR2: MNHNY and SVGAGI (reference sequence). DNA of the CDR3: TGTGCCAGCAGTTACACCGACCCAAAGATAGCCGAGCAGTACTTC. Translated: CASSYTDPKIAEQYF.

This clonotype was picked up many times. As the CDR3 is not closed by the conserved phenylalanine or tryptophan, this likely results from a read error. The limits of the CDR3 on the DNA are not certain, so only TCRdb's listed CDR3 is given. CDR3 region: CATSRDLSGGSGL. The rearrangement uses TRBV15 and TRBJ2-3; TRBD2, as called in the table, went unchecked against the DNA. The CDR3 is 13 residues long, ends included. Germline V gives CDR1 LNHNV, CDR2 YYDKDF (reference sequence).

This chain connects TRBV2 to TRBJ1-5; 7 nucleotides line up with TRBD1. CDR1 and CDR2 (germline): SNHLY, FYNNEI. Trimming at V came to 6 bases and at J to 3 bases, leaving 5 bases not matched to a gene. This CDR3 comprises 14 residues. This chain's CDR3 is CASRPQGNNQPQHF. CDR3 bases: TGTGCCAGCAGACCACAGGGGAACAATCAGCCCCAGCATTTT.

The rearrangement links TRBV5-1 to TRBJ2-7; 14 bases line up with TRBD2. Germline V gives CDR1 SGHRS, CDR2 YFSETQ. This CDR3 comprises 15 residues. V trimming: 4 bases; J trimming: 4 bases; junction bases outside the gene matches: 4. The CDR3 DNA reads TGCGCCAGCAGCGCCGGGACTAGCGGGAGATACGAGCAGTACTTC. Translating gives CASSAGTSGRYEQYF. Using reference TRBV5-1 and TRBJ2-7 for the parts outside the CDR3, the full variable domain is KAGVTQTPRYLIKTRGQQVTLSCSPISGHRSVSWYQQTPGQGLQFLFEYFSETQRNKGNFPGRFSGRQFSNSRSEMNVSTLELGDSALYLCASSAGTSGRYEQYFGPGTRLTVT.

This clonotype was detected a few times. The chain carries TRBV12-3 or TRBV12-4 and TRBJ1-2, with TRBD1 matching 8 bases. The trim removed 6 bases at V and 4 bases at J, leaving 13 bases unmatched. The CDR3 extends over 16 amino acids. This CDR3 is CASSPARTGYFYGYTF. CDR3 nucleotides: TGTGCCAGCAGCCCGGCGAGGACAGGGTACTTCTATGGCTACACCTTC.

This chain uses TRBV12-3 or TRBV12-4 with TRBJ2-3, with 9 bases fitting TRBD1. J was trimmed by 1 base and V by 4 bases; bases with no gene match: 3. The CDR3 covers 15 residues. The CDR3 reads CASSSRTGGTDTQYF. In nucleotides, the CDR3 is TGTGCCAGCAGTTCACGGACAGGGGGCACAGATACGCAGTATTTT.

There are a few counts of this clonotype. The chain recombines TRBV5-1 with TRBJ1-1, with TRBD1 matching over 7 bases. This CDR3 has 15 amino acids. CDR1 and CDR2 from the germline V gene are SGHRS and YFSETQ. J was trimmed by 5 bases and V by 5 bases; bases with no gene match: 12. The CDR3 sequence is CASRPGGNPATEAFF. The CDR3 region has the DNA TGCGCCAGCAGGCCAGGGGGGAATCCGGCTACTGAAGCTTTCTTT.

CDR3 nucleotides: TGCGCCAGCAGCCAAGATACTACCGGGACAGGGGATGAAAAACTGTTTTTT. Translating it yields CASSQDTTGTGDEKLFF. V gene TRBV4-3 combines with J gene TRBJ1-4, with 10 bases matching TRBD1. Germline-derived CDR1 and CDR2 are LGHNA and YSLEER. V shed 0 bases and J 6 bases; nucleotides not matched to a gene: 7. The CDR3 is made up of 17 amino acids.

The chain uses TRBV29-1 and TRBJ2-3; 15 bases map to TRBD2. Per the germline V gene, CDR1 is SQVTM and CDR2 is ANQGSEA. The CDR3 covers 19 residues. The junction had 11 bases not matched to a gene; V was cut back by 3 bases and J by 1 base. DNA of the CDR3: TGCAGCGTTGAGGGGACTAGCGGGGGGCAACATATCTGCACAGATACGCAGTATTTT. Protein product: CSVEGTSGGQHICTDTQYF.

This clonotype was recorded once. This chain joins TRBV20-1 and TRBJ1-2; D uncertain. CDR3 length: 14 residues. Trimming cost V 0 bases and J 4 bases, with 12 bases left between them. The germline gives CDR1 DFQATT, CDR2 SNEGSKA (reference sequence). The CDR3 loop is CSARDRTERYGYTF. The DNA of the CDR3 is TGCAGTGCTAGAGATCGGACGGAGCGCTATGGCTACACCTTC.

The chain has TRBV10-3 and TRBJ2-6; 7 bases line up with TRBD1. CDR1 and CDR2 (germline): ENHRY, SYGVKD. CDR3 length: 17 amino acids. V trimming: 4 bases; J trimming: 1 base; junction bases outside the gene matches: 7. The CDR3 loop is CAISVGQAASGANVLTF. The CDR3, as DNA: TGTGCCATCAGTGTCGGACAGGCTGCTTCTGGGGCCAACGTCCTGACTTTC.

Many counts were recorded for this clonotype. This chain connects TRBV5-6 to TRBJ2-3; 11 nucleotides match TRBD2. Germline V lookup: CDR1 SGHDT, CDR2 YYEEEE. This CDR3 comprises 16 residues. With 1 base clipped from V and 0 bases from J, the junction kept 1 base outside the gene matches. CDR3 bases: TGTGCCAGCAGCTTGAGGACTAGCGGGAGCACAGATACGCAGTATTTT. Translating it yields CASSLRTSGSTDTQYF.

This clonotype has just a few counts. The chain has TRBV9 and TRBJ1-1, with D possibly TRBD1 on 6 matching bases. The CDR3 runs to 18 residues. V lost 4 bases and J 0 bases, leaving 22 bases between the germline ends. CDR1 and CDR2 (germline): SGDLS, YYNGEE. This CDR3 reads CASSFSDRPKQLNTEAFF. DNA for the CDR3: TGTGCCAGCAGCTTCTCAGACAGGCCGAAACAACTGAACACTGAAGCTTTCTTT.

CDR3 nucleotides: TGTGCCAGCAGCCCACAACACAGGACCGGGGAGCTGTTTTTT. Translation gives CASSPQHRTGELFF. This sequence joins TRBV7-2 and TRBJ2-2, with D possibly being TRBD1 (5 bases). The CDR3 runs to 14 residues. CDR1 is SGHTA, CDR2 FQGNSA, per germline. Trimming cost V 5 bases and J 5 bases, with 12 bases left between them.

In this sample, this clonotype turned up a few times. The V and J genes are TRBV4-1 and TRBJ2-7, with 8 bases fitting TRBD2. V gave up 3 bases and J gave up 1 base; unmatched junction bases: 8. Germline V lookup: CDR1 MGHRA, CDR2 YSYEKL. CDR3 length equals 16 residues. The chain's CDR3 is CASSHPLAGGSYEQYF. In DNA, the CDR3 is TGCGCCAGCAGCCATCCCCTGGCGGGGGGATCCTACGAGCAGTACTTC.

V and J are TRBV3-1 and TRBJ2-5; 7 nucleotides match TRBD1. The CDR3 loop spans 14 amino acids. Germline CDR1 is LGHDT and CDR2 is YNNKEL (reference sequence). After removal of 4 bases from V and 6 bases from J, the junction contained 8 bases not matched to a gene. The chain's CDR3 is CASSPTGSSKTQYF. The DNA for the CDR3 is TGTGCCAGCAGCCCGACAGGGAGCTCAAAGACCCAGTACTTC.

In this sample, this clonotype turned up a few times. The rearrangement uses TRBV24-1 and TRBJ2-2; D is possibly TRBD1 (6 bases). Looked up from germline, CDR1 is KGHDR and CDR2 is SFDVKD. The CDR3 sequence is 17 residues long. Trimming took off 4 bases at V and 2 bases at J, with 16 bases between the two ends. In DNA, the CDR3 is TGTGCCACCAGTGACCTGGGACACCAAGTTAACACCGGGGAGCTGTTTTTT. Its protein product is CATSDLGHQVNTGELFF.

The chain joins TRBV5-1 to TRBJ2-1; a weak D match, TRBD1 (6 bases). The V gene's germline CDR1 is SGHRS and CDR2 YFSETQ. Trimming removed 7 bases from V and 7 bases from J, with 15 bases in between. The CDR3 is made up of 13 amino acids. CDR3 sequence: CASRRGTGNEQFF. The DNA for the CDR3 is TGCGCCAGCCGAAGGGGGACGGGGAATGAGCAGTTCTTC.